This entry is about one TCR beta chain. MiXCR, run by TCRdb on the PCR reads, gives a single entry per CDR3 protein. The data show about 11,000 distinct CDR3 sequences, 27% seen once. The data belong to a study of immune characterization of retroperitoneal liposarcoma. Per the germline V gene, CDR1 is MNHGY and CDR2 is SAAAGT. CDR3 length: 15 amino acids. The ends lost 0 bases at V and 4 bases at J; junction bases unmatched: 2. Sequenced: tumor tissue. This receptor was obtained from a male donor with retroperitoneal liposarcoma. J is TRBJ2-2 and V is TRBV6-8; 7 bases line up with TRBD2. In nucleotides, the CDR3 is TGTGCCAGCAGTTACTCGCGGGAGAGCACCGGGGAGCTGTTTTTT. Its translation: CASSYSRESTGELFF.